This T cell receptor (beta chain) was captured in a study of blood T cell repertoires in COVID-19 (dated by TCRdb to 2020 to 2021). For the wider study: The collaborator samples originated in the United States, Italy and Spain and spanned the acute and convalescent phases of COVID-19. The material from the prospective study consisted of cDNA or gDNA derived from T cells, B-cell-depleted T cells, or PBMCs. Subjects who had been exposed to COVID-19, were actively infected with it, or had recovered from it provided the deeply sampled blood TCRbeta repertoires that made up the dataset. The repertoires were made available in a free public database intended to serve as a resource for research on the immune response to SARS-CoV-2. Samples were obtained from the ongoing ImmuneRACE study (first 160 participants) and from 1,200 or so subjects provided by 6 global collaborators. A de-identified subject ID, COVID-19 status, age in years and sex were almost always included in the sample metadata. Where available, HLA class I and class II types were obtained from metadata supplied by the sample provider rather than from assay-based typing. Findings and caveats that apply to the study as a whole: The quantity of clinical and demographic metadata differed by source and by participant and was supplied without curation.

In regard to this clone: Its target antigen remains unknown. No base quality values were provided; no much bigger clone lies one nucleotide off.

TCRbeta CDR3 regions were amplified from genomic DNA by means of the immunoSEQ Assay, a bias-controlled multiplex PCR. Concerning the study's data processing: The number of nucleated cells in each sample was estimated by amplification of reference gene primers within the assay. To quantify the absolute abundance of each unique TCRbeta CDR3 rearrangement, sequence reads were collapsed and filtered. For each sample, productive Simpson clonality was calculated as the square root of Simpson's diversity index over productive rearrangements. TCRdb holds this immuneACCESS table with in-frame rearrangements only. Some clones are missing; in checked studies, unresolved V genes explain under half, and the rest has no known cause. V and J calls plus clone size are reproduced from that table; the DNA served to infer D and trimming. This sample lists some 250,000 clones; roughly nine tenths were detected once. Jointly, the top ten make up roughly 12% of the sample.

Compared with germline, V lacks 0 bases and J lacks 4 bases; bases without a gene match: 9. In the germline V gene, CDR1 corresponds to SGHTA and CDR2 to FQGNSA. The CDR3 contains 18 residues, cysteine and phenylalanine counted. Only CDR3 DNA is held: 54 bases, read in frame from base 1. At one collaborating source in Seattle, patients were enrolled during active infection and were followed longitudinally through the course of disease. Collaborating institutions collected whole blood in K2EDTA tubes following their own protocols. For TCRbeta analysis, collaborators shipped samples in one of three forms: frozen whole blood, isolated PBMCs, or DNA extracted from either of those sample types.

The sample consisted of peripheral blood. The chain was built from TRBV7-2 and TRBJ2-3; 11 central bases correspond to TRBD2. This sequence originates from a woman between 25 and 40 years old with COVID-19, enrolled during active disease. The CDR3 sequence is CASSLASGGVRGPDTQYF. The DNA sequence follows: TGTGCCAGCAGCTTAGCTAGCGGGGGGGTAAGGGGGCCAGATACGCAGTATTTT.